This T cell receptor beta chain was obtained from a study of Graves' ophthalmopathy and Graves' hyperthyroidism. General observations from the study: Most thyroid-expanded clonotypes exceeding 0.001 frequency were also found in blood.

Researchers took RNA transcripts and amplified TCR beta CDR3 regions from them. HTBI-primed first-round RT-PCR preceded second-round multiplex PCR. TCRdb redid the calling of the multiplex PCR reads with MiXCR, one entry per CDR3 protein. Of about 14,000 distinct CDR3 sequences listed, approximately 53% are singletons. Sample share makes this clonotype medium-sized. Its antigen is still unknown. This clonotype was obtained from a woman younger than 45 with Graves' ophthalmopathy. Source material: peripheral blood.

CDR3 sequence (DNA): TGTGCCATCACTAGCGGGGAATCCCCCGGGGAGCTGTTTTTT. Translating it yields CAITSGESPGELFF. This sequence joins TRBV10-3 and TRBJ2-2; 9 bases align to TRBD2. The V and J ends lost 7 bases and 6 bases, in that order; junction bases with no gene match: 6. Germline loops: CDR1 ENHRY, CDR2 SYGVKD. CDR3 length: 14 amino acids.